This T cell receptor beta chain was documented in a study of T cells in Graves' hyperthyroidism and ophthalmopathy. Findings and caveats of the study: The model foresaw ophthalmopathy a median around 6 months prior to onset. Most clonotypes that expanded in the thyroid above 0.001 also showed up in blood.

Uncontrolled infection, other autoimmune disease, pregnancy or lactation disqualified patients from enrolment. Diagnostic assessment was based on clinical symptoms, serum thyroxine and TRAb, thyroid ultrasound and orbital computed tomography. The CDR3 totals 16 residues. Trimming removed 3 bases from V and 0 bases from J; junction bases left unmatched: 8. Ten or more counts support this clonotype. Its matching antigen is unknown. TCR beta CDR3 region amplification was performed from RNA transcripts. When the TCR CDR3 underwent first-round RT-PCR, the HTBI primer set was used. TCRdb itself ran the multiplex PCR reads through MiXCR, one entry per CDR3 protein. The table has about 530,000 distinct CDR3 sequences, 15% to 20% seen once; the top ten hold roughly a sixth.

The sequenced sample consisted of blood. This TCR was recovered from a woman aged 18-35 years with Graves' ophthalmopathy. V gene TRBV12-3 or TRBV12-4 combines with J gene TRBJ2-7; 7 positions match TRBD2. Here the CDR3 DNA reads TGTGCCAGCAGTTTCGGGTTGGGCGGGAGCTCCTACGAGCAGTACTTC. Its protein is CASSFGLGGSSYEQYF.